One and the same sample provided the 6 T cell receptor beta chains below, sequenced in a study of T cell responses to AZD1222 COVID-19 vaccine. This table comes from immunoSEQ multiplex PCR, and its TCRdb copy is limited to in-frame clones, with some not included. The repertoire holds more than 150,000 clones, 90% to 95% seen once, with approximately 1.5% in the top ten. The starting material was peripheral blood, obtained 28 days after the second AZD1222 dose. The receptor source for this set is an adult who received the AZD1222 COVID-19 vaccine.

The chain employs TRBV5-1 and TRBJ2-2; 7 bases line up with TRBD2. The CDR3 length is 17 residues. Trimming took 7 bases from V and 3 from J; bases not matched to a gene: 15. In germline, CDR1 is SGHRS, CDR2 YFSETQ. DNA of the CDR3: TGCGCCAGCGTCGATACCCGGACTAGAGGGGACACCGGGGAGCTGTTTTTT. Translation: CASVDTRTRGDTGELFF.

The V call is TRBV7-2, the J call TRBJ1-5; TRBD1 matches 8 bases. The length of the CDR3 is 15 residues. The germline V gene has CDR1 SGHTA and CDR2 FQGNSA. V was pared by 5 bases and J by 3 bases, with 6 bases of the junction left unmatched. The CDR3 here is CASSPQGANNQPQHF. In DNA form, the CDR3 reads TGTGCCAGCAGCCCTCAGGGGGCTAACAATCAGCCCCAGCATTTT.

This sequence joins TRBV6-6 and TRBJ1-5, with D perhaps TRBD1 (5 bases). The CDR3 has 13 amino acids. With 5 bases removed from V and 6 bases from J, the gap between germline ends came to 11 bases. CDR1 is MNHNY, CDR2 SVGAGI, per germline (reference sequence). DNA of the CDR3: TGTGCCAGCAGTCCCAGGAGGGGTCAGCCCCAGCATTTT. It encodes CASSPRRGQPQHF.

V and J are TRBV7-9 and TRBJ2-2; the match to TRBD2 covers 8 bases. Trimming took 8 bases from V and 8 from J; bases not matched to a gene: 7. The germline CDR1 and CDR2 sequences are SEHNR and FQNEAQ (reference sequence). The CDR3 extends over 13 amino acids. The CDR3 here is CASQRGTSGELFF. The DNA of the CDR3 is TGTGCCAGCCAGCGGGGGACCTCTGGGGAGCTGTTTTTT.

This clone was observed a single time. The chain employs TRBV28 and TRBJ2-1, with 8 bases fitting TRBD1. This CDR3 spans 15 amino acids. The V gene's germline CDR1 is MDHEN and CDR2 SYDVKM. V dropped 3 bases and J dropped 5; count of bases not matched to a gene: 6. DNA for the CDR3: TGTGCCAGCAGTTTTGACCAGGGGGCGAACAATGAGCAGTTCTTC. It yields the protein CASSFDQGANNEQFF.

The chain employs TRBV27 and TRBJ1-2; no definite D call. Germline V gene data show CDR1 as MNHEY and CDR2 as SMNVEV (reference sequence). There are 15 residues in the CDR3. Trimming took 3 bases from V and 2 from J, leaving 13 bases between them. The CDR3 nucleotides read TGTGCCAGCAGTTTTACGGCAGTAGTCAACTATGGCTACACCTTC. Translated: CASSFTAVVNYGYTF.